A selection of T cell receptor beta chains follows, all from one sample in a study of STAT5B mutations in CD4+ large granular lymphocyte leukemia. Generated by immunoSEQ multiplex PCR, the TCRdb table keeps only in-frame clones and is missing some. Of some 40,000 clones listed, about 86% are singletons. Sequencing input: CD4+ T cells from blood buffy coats. The receptor source for this set is a human donor in good health. CDR3s include the opening cysteine and the closing phenylalanine or tryptophan. A D gene is named only where the DNA matches it firmly. Part of the rows lack a size; the others show once, few, many or a class for expanded clones.

cdr3_nt cdr3_aa d_call j_call clone_size v_call
TGTGCCAGCAGTCGGTCGGTTAGCGCGAGCTCCTACGAGCAGTACTTC CASSRSVSASSYEQYF - TRBJ2-7 - TRBV2
TGTGCCAGCAGCTTCCTCGACAGGGTGGACGGCTACACCTTC CASSFLDRVDGYTF TRBD1 TRBJ1-2 - TRBV27
TGTGCCAGCAGCTTAGCGGGACAGAACACTGAAGCTTTCTTT CASSLAGQNTEAFF - TRBJ1-1 - TRBV7-6
TGTGCCAGCAGCAAAGGTTCCCCTATTCCGGGGTACACCGGGGAGCTGTTTTTT CASSKGSPIPGYTGELFF - TRBJ2-2 - TRBV21-1
TGTGCCAGTAGTATACAGGGCCTCTCGAACACTGAAGCTTTCTTT CASSIQGLSNTEAFF - TRBJ1-1 - TRBV19
TGTGCCAGCTCACCACCCAGCTTGAGTGTAACTGAAGCTTTCTTT CASSPPSLSVTEAFF - TRBJ1-1 - TRBV18
TGTGCCAGCACTGAGATGGTAGGGTCGGATGAGCAGTTCTTC CASTEMVGSDEQFF - TRBJ2-1 - TRBV2
TGTGCCTGGAGTGTACAGGGCAGGGGGGTTGGTGGCTACACCTTC CAWSVQGRGVGGYTF TRBD1 TRBJ1-2 - TRBV30
- CASSFFGQGTGELFF - TRBJ2-2 - TRBV28
TGTGCCAGCAGCTCCGGACTAGCGGGAGCGAAAATGAACACCGGGGAGCTGTTTTTT CASSSGLAGAKMNTGELFF TRBD2 TRBJ2-2 - TRBV7-2
TGTGCCAGCAGTTACTCAGGGAACAGGGTGGCTTGCACCTTC CASSYSGNRVACTF - TRBJ1-2 - TRBV6-5
TGCAGTGTCCGGGGCAACGAAAAACTGTTTTTT CSVRGNEKLFF - TRBJ1-4 - TRBV20-1
TGTGCCAGCAGCCCGCGTGTACAGCGGGAGTTGCTTGAGCAGTTCTTC CASSPRVQRELLEQFF TRBD2 TRBJ2-1 - TRBV14
TGTGCCAGGGACAGGACTAGCGGATACCCCCGAGATACGCAGTATTTT CARDRTSGYPRDTQYF TRBD2 TRBJ2-3 once TRBV19
TGCGCCAGCAGCCAAGTGGCAGGGGGATATGGCTACACCTTC CASSQVAGGYGYTF TRBD1 TRBJ1-2 - TRBV4-3
TGTGCCAGCAGCTTAGCGACAGGGGGCTCTGGGGCCAACGTCCTGACTTTC CASSLATGGSGANVLTF TRBD1 TRBJ2-6 - TRBV7-9
TGTGCCAGCAGGCGATCGACTAGCGGGAGGTTCAACGAGCAGTACTTC CASRRSTSGRFNEQYF TRBD2 TRBJ2-7 - TRBV27
TGTGCCAGCGCGGGAGGTTCTCAGAATGAGCAGTTCTTC CASAGGSQNEQFF TRBD2 TRBJ2-1 - TRBV7-2
TGTGCCAGTTTCGATAGCCTTAGCAATCAGCCCCAGCATTTT CASFDSLSNQPQHF - TRBJ1-5 - TRBV19
TGTGCCAGCCTCATAGTGGGAGGGCCACTCGGGGAGCAGTTCTTC CASLIVGGPLGEQFF TRBD2 TRBJ2-1 once TRBV25-1
TGTGCCAGCAGCCAAGAATCTACCAAATCCTACGAGCAGTACTTC CASSQESTKSYEQYF - TRBJ2-7 medium-sized TRBV4-2
TGTGCCAGCAGCTCGGGACAGGGTTACCCCGGGGAGCTGTTTTTT CASSSGQGYPGELFF TRBD1 TRBJ2-2 - TRBV5-4
TGTGCCAGCAGCTTAGCGCGGGTAGCGGGAGGGCCTGGGGATGAGCAGTTCTTC CASSLARVAGGPGDEQFF TRBD2 TRBJ2-1 - TRBV7-8
TGTGCCAGTAGTATTGGACCGTCGAACACCGGGGAGCTGTTTTTT CASSIGPSNTGELFF - TRBJ2-2 - TRBV19
TGTGCCAGCTCAACGGGGCTCTCTGGAAACACCATATATTTT CASSTGLSGNTIYF - TRBJ1-3 - TRBV18
TGTGCCAGCAGTTCGCTATACAATGAGCAGTTCTTC CASSSLYNEQFF - TRBJ2-1 - TRBV27
TGCGCCAGCAGCTTGTCGCGGGGAGAAGAGACCCAGTACTTC CASSLSRGEETQYF - TRBJ2-5 - TRBV5-1
TGTGCCAGCAGCTTAGAGGGACAGGGTCTCTACGAGCAGTACTTC CASSLEGQGLYEQYF TRBD1 TRBJ2-7 - TRBV7-8
TGTGCCAGCAGTCCATTCGACAGGGAACCCTCTGGGGCCAACGTCCTGACTTTC CASSPFDREPSGANVLTF TRBD1 TRBJ2-6 - TRBV7-2
TGTGCCAGCAGCTTAGGACAGGGAAGCAATCAGCCCCAGCATTTT CASSLGQGSNQPQHF TRBD1 TRBJ1-5 - TRBV7-9
TGTGCCAGCAGTGATACAGGGGTATTGTCCTATAATTCACCCCTCCACTTT CASSDTGVLSYNSPLHF TRBD1 TRBJ1-6 - TRBV6-1
TGTGCCAGCAGTGACGGTGGGACAGGGGATACGCAGTATTTT CASSDGGTGDTQYF TRBD1 TRBJ2-3 - TRBV6-4
TGTGCCAGCAGCTTGCGACTGCAGGGTCCCAATGAGCAGTTCTTC CASSLRLQGPNEQFF - TRBJ2-1 - TRBV5-4
TGCGCCAGCAGCTTGGACAGGGGAGGCTATGGCTACACCTTC CASSLDRGGYGYTF TRBD1 TRBJ1-2 - TRBV5-1
TGTGCCAGCAGCCCCTACACAGATACGCAGTATTTT CASSPYTDTQYF - TRBJ2-3 - TRBV7-2
TGCGCCAGCAGCGTGGGGGACCTCCACAATGAGCAGTTCTTC CASSVGDLHNEQFF - TRBJ2-1 once TRBV5-1
TGTGCCAGTAGAGGGCAGGGAGATCAGCCCCAGCATTTT CASRGQGDQPQHF - TRBJ1-5 few TRBV19
TGCGCCAGCAGCTTGCCGAGACAGGGGGCGCCTGGCTACACCTTC CASSLPRQGAPGYTF TRBD1 TRBJ1-2 - TRBV5-1
TGTGCCAGCAGTTTATGGGGGGGTTCCTACGAGCAGTACTTC CASSLWGGSYEQYF - TRBJ2-7 - TRBV28
TGCGCCAGCAGCCGACCCTCCGAGACCCAGTACTTC CASSRPSETQYF - TRBJ2-5 - TRBV4-1
TGTGCCAGCAGCTTAGGGACACAACTTATGAACACTGAAGCTTTCTTT CASSLGTQLMNTEAFF - TRBJ1-1 - TRBV5-4
TGTGCCAGCAGCCTTTTTGGGACGACTGGCTACACCTTC CASSLFGTTGYTF - TRBJ1-2 - TRBV7-3
TGTGCCAGCAGCTTAGAACCGGGGCTGAACACTGAAGCTTTCTTT CASSLEPGLNTEAFF - TRBJ1-1 - TRBV11-1
TGTGCCAGCACGATCTTCACAGATACGCAGTATTTT CASTIFTDTQYF - TRBJ2-3 once TRBV2
TGTGCCAGCAGTTATACTAGCGGGAGGTTCGCGAACACCGGGGAGCTGTTTTTT CASSYTSGRFANTGELFF TRBD2 TRBJ2-2 once TRBV28
TGTGCCAGGACTACAATATCCTACGAGCAGTACTTC CARTTISYEQYF - TRBJ2-7 few TRBV12-5
TGCGCCAGCAGCAAAGACAGGGGCAATCAGCCCCAGCATTTT CASSKDRGNQPQHF TRBD1 TRBJ1-5 - TRBV5-1
TGTGCCAGCAGCCGGGGGGGAAACACTGGGGCCAACGTCCTGACTTTC CASSRGGNTGANVLTF TRBD2 TRBJ2-6 - TRBV28
TGTGTCTGGGGGGGTAGTGGTACCCAGTACTTC CVWGGSGTQYF TRBD2 TRBJ2-5 - TRBV30
TGTGCCATCAGTGTCTCACTAGCGGGAAACACCGGGGAGCTGTTTTTT CAISVSLAGNTGELFF TRBD2 TRBJ2-2 - TRBV10-3
TGTGCCAGCAGGACCCCGGGGGCGGTTGGCTACACCTTC CASRTPGAVGYTF - TRBJ1-2 once TRBV6-5
TGTGCCAGCAGTTTGACTAGCGGGAGGGATACGCAGTATTTT CASSLTSGRDTQYF TRBD2 TRBJ2-3 - TRBV28
TGTGCCAGCAGTCGACAGGGGGCTCACGAGCAGTACTTC CASSRQGAHEQYF TRBD1 TRBJ2-7 - TRBV2